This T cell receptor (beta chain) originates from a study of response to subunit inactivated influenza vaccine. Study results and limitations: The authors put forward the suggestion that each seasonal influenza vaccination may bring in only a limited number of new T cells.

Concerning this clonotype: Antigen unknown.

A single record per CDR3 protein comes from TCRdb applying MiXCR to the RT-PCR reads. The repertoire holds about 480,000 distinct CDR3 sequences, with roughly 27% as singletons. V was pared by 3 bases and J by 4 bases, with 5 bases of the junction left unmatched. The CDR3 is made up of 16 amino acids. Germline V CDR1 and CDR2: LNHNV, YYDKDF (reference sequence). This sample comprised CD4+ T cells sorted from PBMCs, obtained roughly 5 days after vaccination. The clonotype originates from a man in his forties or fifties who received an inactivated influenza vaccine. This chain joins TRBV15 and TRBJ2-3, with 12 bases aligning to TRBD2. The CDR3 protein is CATSSGTSGLADTQYF. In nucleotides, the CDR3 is TGTGCCACCAGCAGTGGGACTAGCGGGCTCGCAGATACGCAGTATTTT.